This T cell receptor (beta chain) came from a study of blood T cell repertoires in COVID-19 (dated by TCRdb to the early 2020s). A note on the overall study: Samples covering the acute and convalescent phases of COVID-19 were provided by collaborators in the United States, Italy and Spain. The prospective study material was composed of cDNA or gDNA derived from T cells, B-cell-depleted T cells, or PBMCs. Subjects who had been exposed to COVID-19, were actively infected with it, or had recovered from it provided the deeply sampled blood TCRbeta repertoires that made up the dataset. The repertoires were made available in a free public database intended to serve as a resource for research on the immune response to SARS-CoV-2. Samples came from the ongoing ImmuneRACE study (first 160 participants) plus 1,254 subjects from 6 global collaborators. Nearly every sample came with metadata listing a de-identified subject ID, COVID-19 status, age in years and sex. Where available, HLA class I and class II types were taken from metadata supplied by the sample provider and were not determined by assay-based typing.

Each collaborating institution followed its own protocols to collect whole blood in K2EDTA tubes. For TCRbeta analysis, collaborators shipped samples as frozen whole blood, isolated PBMCs, or DNA extracted from either of those sample types. Overall study outcomes, separate from this receptor: How much clinical and demographic metadata was included differed by source and by participant, and the metadata was provided uncurated.

The immunoSEQ Assay, a bias-controlled multiplex PCR, was used to amplify TCRbeta CDR3 regions from genomic DNA. Per the source publication's procedure: Within the assay, amplification of reference gene primers was used to estimate how many nucleated cells each sample contained. To quantify the absolute abundance of each unique TCRbeta CDR3 rearrangement, sequence reads were collapsed and filtered. For each sample, productive Simpson clonality was calculated by taking the square root of Simpson's diversity index across productive rearrangements. TCRdb mirrors the immuneACCESS table, restricted to in-frame sequences. Some clones are absent from its copies; in checked studies, under half trace to an unresolved V gene, and the reason for the others is unknown. V, J and clone size were drawn from that table, and D and trimming were deduced from the DNA. The sample yields 60,000 to 65,000 clones; approximately 85% were counted once. Roughly 3.9% of the sample belongs to the ten largest clones.

Trimming takes 3 bases from V and 8 bases from J, and the germline ends sit 8 bases apart. Including cysteine and phenylalanine, the CDR3 has 12 amino acids. Only CDR3 DNA remains: 36 bases, in frame from the first base. Worth noting for this clone: Its antigen is unknown. No base quality values were provided; no much bigger clone lies one nucleotide off.

The receptor was derived from a man aged 45-60 years with active COVID-19. Sequenced: peripheral blood. This chain joins TRBV12-3 or TRBV12-4 to TRBJ2-1; the D gene is perhaps TRBD1, from 6 matching bases. The sequenced DNA: TGTGCCAGCAGTTTTGGGGGCGATGAGCAGTTCTTC. Translation gives CASSFGGDEQFF.